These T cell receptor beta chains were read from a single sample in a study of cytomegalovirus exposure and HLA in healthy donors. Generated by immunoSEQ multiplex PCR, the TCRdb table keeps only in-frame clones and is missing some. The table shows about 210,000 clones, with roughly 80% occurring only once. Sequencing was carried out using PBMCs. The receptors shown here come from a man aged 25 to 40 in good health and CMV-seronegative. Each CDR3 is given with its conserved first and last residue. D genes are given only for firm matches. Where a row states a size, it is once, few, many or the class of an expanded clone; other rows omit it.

CDR3 protein: CASRVTDNSGNTIYF; CDR3 DNA: TGCGCCAGCAGAGTGACGGACAACTCTGGAAACACCATATATTTT; clone size: once; V gene: TRBV5-1; D gene: .; J gene: TRBJ1-3
CDR3 protein: CSVTLTANTGELFF; CDR3 DNA: TGCAGCGTTACACTGACAGCGAACACCGGGGAGCTGTTTTTT; clone size: .; V gene: TRBV29-1; D gene: .; J gene: TRBJ2-2
CDR3 protein: CASSQTSGSGGETQYF; CDR3 DNA: TGTGCCAGCAGTCAGACTAGCGGGTCCGGCGGAGAGACCCAGTACTTC; clone size: .; V gene: TRBV2; D gene: TRBD2; J gene: TRBJ2-5
CDR3 protein: CASSARTGVSYTF; CDR3 DNA: TGCGCCAGCAGCGCCCGGACAGGGGTGAGCTACACCTTC; clone size: .; V gene: TRBV5-1; D gene: TRBD1; J gene: TRBJ1-2
CDR3 protein: CASAKYEGTLNTEAFF; CDR3 DNA: TGTGCCAGCGCTAAGTATGAAGGGACTCTGAACACTGAAGCTTTCTTT; clone size: .; V gene: TRBV7-6; D gene: .; J gene: TRBJ1-1
CDR3 protein: CASSYGTGGFMNTEAFF; CDR3 DNA: TGTGCCAGCAGTTATGGGACAGGGGGCTTCATGAACACTGAAGCTTTCTTT; clone size: .; V gene: TRBV5-5; D gene: TRBD1; J gene: TRBJ1-1
CDR3 protein: CAIRPGTGDPGELFF; CDR3 DNA: TGTGCCATCAGACCCGGGACAGGGGACCCCGGGGAGCTGTTTTTT; clone size: .; V gene: TRBV10-3; D gene: TRBD1; J gene: TRBJ2-2
CDR3 protein: CASSLEGFLNTEAFF; CDR3 DNA: TGCGCCAGCAGCTTGGAGGGGTTTTTGAACACTGAAGCTTTCTTT; clone size: .; V gene: TRBV5-1; D gene: .; J gene: TRBJ1-1
CDR3 protein: CASSQEYGGTYEQYF; CDR3 DNA: TGCGCCAGCAGCCAAGAGTATGGGGGGACCTACGAGCAGTACTTC; clone size: .; V gene: TRBV4-3; D gene: .; J gene: TRBJ2-7
CDR3 protein: CASSPRPGGGEQYF; CDR3 DNA: TGTGCCAGCTCACCACGACCGGGGGGGGGCGAGCAGTACTTC; clone size: .; V gene: TRBV18; D gene: TRBD2; J gene: TRBJ2-7
CDR3 protein: CASSFGLAGYNEQFF; CDR3 DNA: TGTGCCAGCAGTTTCGGACTAGCGGGCTACAATGAGCAGTTCTTC; clone size: .; V gene: TRBV27; D gene: TRBD2; J gene: TRBJ2-1
CDR3 protein: CASSQDEGGGYTF; CDR3 DNA: TGTGCCAGCAGCCAAGATGAGGGAGGGGGCTACACCTTC; clone size: .; V gene: TRBV4-2; D gene: .; J gene: TRBJ1-2
CDR3 protein: CASSMLAGEKFF; CDR3 DNA: TGTGCCAGTAGTATGTTAGCGGGGGAAAAGTTCTTC; clone size: .; V gene: TRBV19; D gene: TRBD2; J gene: TRBJ2-1
CDR3 protein: CACHRGRDTEAFF; CDR3 DNA: TGTGCCTGTCACAGGGGGCGGGACACTGAAGCTTTCTTT; clone size: .; V gene: TRBV7-9; D gene: TRBD1; J gene: TRBJ1-1
CDR3 protein: CASSQEVGLAGGPWVTDTQYF; CDR3 DNA: TGCGCCAGCAGCCAAGAGGTTGGACTAGCGGGGGGGCCTTGGGTGACAGATACGCAGTATTTT; clone size: .; V gene: TRBV4-1; D gene: TRBD2; J gene: TRBJ2-3
CDR3 protein: CASSPTGITYEQYF; CDR3 DNA: TGCGCCAGCAGCCCAACAGGGATCACTTACGAGCAGTACTTC; clone size: .; V gene: TRBV5-1; D gene: .; J gene: TRBJ2-7
CDR3 protein: CASRSGLLKKGLFF; CDR3 DNA: TGTGCCAGCAGGTCTGGACTTCTGAAAAAGGGACTGTTTTTT; clone size: once; V gene: TRBV28; D gene: .; J gene: TRBJ1-4
CDR3 protein: CASSVTGSEDTEAFF; CDR3 DNA: TGTGCCAGCAGCGTAACAGGGAGTGAGGACACTGAAGCTTTCTTT; clone size: .; V gene: TRBV9; D gene: .; J gene: TRBJ1-1
CDR3 protein: CASSEAAGSLYGYTF; CDR3 DNA: TGTGCCAGCAGTGAAGCGGCAGGCAGCTTATATGGCTACACCTTC; clone size: .; V gene: TRBV2; D gene: .; J gene: TRBJ1-2
CDR3 protein: CASSLGQGAGTEAFF; CDR3 DNA: TGTGCCAGCAGCTTGGGACAGGGGGCCGGCACTGAAGCTTTCTTT; clone size: .; V gene: TRBV5-6; D gene: TRBD1; J gene: TRBJ1-1
CDR3 protein: CASSPPPAGVSYEQYF; CDR3 DNA: TGTGCCAGCAGCCCCCCCCCAGCGGGGGTTTCCTACGAGCAGTACTTC; clone size: .; V gene: TRBV28; D gene: TRBD2; J gene: TRBJ2-7
CDR3 protein: CASSQGTLAGEYWETQYF; CDR3 DNA: TGTGCCAGCAGCCAAGGGACACTAGCGGGGGAGTATTGGGAGACCCAGTACTTC; clone size: few; V gene: TRBV4-2; D gene: TRBD2; J gene: TRBJ2-5
CDR3 protein: CASRTLGTVDGYTF; CDR3 DNA: TGTGCCAGCAGAACACTCGGGACAGTAGATGGCTACACCTTC; clone size: .; V gene: TRBV28; D gene: TRBD1; J gene: TRBJ1-2
CDR3 protein: CASSLAGLAGGPDTQYF; CDR3 DNA: TGTGCCAGCAGCTTAGCCGGACTAGCGGGGGGGCCTGATACGCAGTATTTT; clone size: once; V gene: TRBV7-9; D gene: TRBD2; J gene: TRBJ2-3
CDR3 protein: CASSSGLAGGLEQYF; CDR3 DNA: TGTGCCAGCAGCTCGGGACTAGCGGGGGGGCTCGAGCAGTACTTC; clone size: .; V gene: TRBV11-2; D gene: TRBD2; J gene: TRBJ2-7
CDR3 protein: CASSYRWDSSPLHF; CDR3 DNA: TGCGCCAGCAGCTACCGGTGGGACAGTTCACCCCTCCACTTT; clone size: .; V gene: TRBV5-1; D gene: TRBD1; J gene: TRBJ1-6
CDR3 protein: CATSRDQGAEKLFF; CDR3 DNA: TGTGCCACCAGCAGAGATCAGGGGGCGGAAAAACTGTTTTTT; clone size: .; V gene: TRBV15; D gene: TRBD1; J gene: TRBJ1-4
CDR3 protein: CASSLATTGGTEAFF; CDR3 DNA: TGTGCCAGCAGCTTAGCGACGACAGGGGGGACTGAAGCTTTCTTT; clone size: .; V gene: TRBV7-6; D gene: TRBD1; J gene: TRBJ1-1
CDR3 protein: CASSPRDTGELFF; CDR3 DNA: TGCGCCAGCAGCCCCCGGGACACCGGGGAGCTGTTTTTT; clone size: .; V gene: TRBV4-1; D gene: .; J gene: TRBJ2-2
CDR3 protein: CASSSRQVPQETQYF; CDR3 DNA: TGTGCCAGCAGCTCGAGACAGGTCCCCCAAGAGACCCAGTACTTC; clone size: .; V gene: TRBV7-2; D gene: .; J gene: TRBJ2-5
CDR3 protein: CASRYLGRVNTEAFF; CDR3 DNA: TGTGCCAGCAGGTACCTCGGGCGGGTGAACACTGAAGCTTTCTTT; clone size: .; V gene: TRBV6-1; D gene: .; J gene: TRBJ1-1
CDR3 protein: CASDTAGASYNEQFF; CDR3 DNA: TGTGCCAGCGATACAGCGGGGGCCTCCTACAATGAGCAGTTCTTC; clone size: .; V gene: TRBV11-2; D gene: TRBD2; J gene: TRBJ2-1
CDR3 protein: CASSLVGAPNYGYTF; CDR3 DNA: TGTGCCAGCAGCTTGGTTGGGGCTCCGAACTATGGCTACACCTTC; clone size: .; V gene: TRBV5-5; D gene: .; J gene: TRBJ1-2
CDR3 protein: CASSPRPGGATTSTDTQYF; CDR3 DNA: TGTGCCAGCAGTCCCAGGCCGGGGGGCGCCACCACTAGCACAGATACGCAGTATTTT; clone size: .; V gene: TRBV5-5; D gene: .; J gene: TRBJ2-3
CDR3 protein: CASSFARGNTEAFF; CDR3 DNA: TGCGCCAGCAGCTTCGCCCGCGGTAACACTGAAGCTTTCTTT; clone size: .; V gene: TRBV5-1; D gene: .; J gene: TRBJ1-1
CDR3 protein: CASSWTASNQPQHF; CDR3 DNA: TGTGCCAGCAGTTGGACAGCTAGCAATCAGCCCCAGCATTTT; clone size: .; V gene: TRBV6-5; D gene: .; J gene: TRBJ1-5
CDR3 protein: CASSQGPLAGGPNEQFF; CDR3 DNA: TGCGCCAGCAGCCAGGGGCCCCTAGCGGGGGGGCCAAATGAGCAGTTCTTC; clone size: .; V gene: TRBV4-1; D gene: TRBD2; J gene: TRBJ2-1
CDR3 protein: CASSLGLGGTYEQYF; CDR3 DNA: TGTGCCAGCAGCTTAGGGCTGGGGGGGACCTACGAGCAGTACTTC; clone size: few; V gene: TRBV13; D gene: TRBD2; J gene: TRBJ2-7
CDR3 protein: CASSPGAGNQPQHF; CDR3 DNA: TGTGCCAGCTCACCAGGGGCCGGCAATCAGCCCCAGCATTTT; clone size: .; V gene: TRBV18; D gene: .; J gene: TRBJ1-5
CDR3 protein: CASSGQYSPLHF; CDR3 DNA: TGTGCCAGTAGTGGACAGTATTCACCCCTCCACTTT; clone size: .; V gene: TRBV19; D gene: .; J gene: TRBJ1-6
CDR3 protein: CASSFDTEIRGRIYGYTF; CDR3 DNA: TGTGCCAGCAGTTTCGATACGGAGATCAGGGGGCGGATCTATGGCTACACCTTC; clone size: once; V gene: TRBV28; D gene: TRBD1; J gene: TRBJ1-2
CDR3 protein: CASSPAQGVDYGYTF; CDR3 DNA: TGTGCCAGCAGCCCTGCACAGGGAGTTGACTATGGCTACACCTTC; clone size: .; V gene: TRBV5-6; D gene: .; J gene: TRBJ1-2
CDR3 protein: CASTLLRSGANVLTF; CDR3 DNA: TGTGCCAGCACCCTGCTCAGATCTGGGGCCAACGTCCTGACTTTC; clone size: .; V gene: TRBV2; D gene: .; J gene: TRBJ2-6
CDR3 protein: CASSPTGPSTDTQYF; CDR3 DNA: TGCGCCAGCAGTCCCACAGGGCCTAGCACAGATACGCAGTATTTT; clone size: .; V gene: TRBV5-1; D gene: .; J gene: TRBJ2-3
CDR3 protein: CATMDGSSGASVLTF; CDR3 DNA: TGTGCCACTATGGACGGGAGCTCTGGGGCCAGCGTCCTGACTTTC; clone size: .; V gene: TRBV19; D gene: .; J gene: TRBJ2-6
CDR3 protein: CASSAYQGQQETQYF; CDR3 DNA: TGTGCCAGTAGTGCATACCAAGGACAGCAAGAGACCCAGTACTTC; clone size: .; V gene: TRBV19; D gene: .; J gene: TRBJ2-5
CDR3 protein: CASSKSTGSNQPQHF; CDR3 DNA: TGCGCCAGCAGCAAGTCTACAGGGAGCAATCAGCCCCAGCATTTT; clone size: .; V gene: TRBV5-1; D gene: .; J gene: TRBJ1-5
CDR3 protein: CASSYAEGQPQHF; CDR3 DNA: TGTGCCAGCAGTTACGCGGAGGGGCAGCCCCAGCATTTT; clone size: .; V gene: TRBV6-6; D gene: .; J gene: TRBJ1-5
CDR3 protein: CASSQSGQFGAGELFF; CDR3 DNA: TGCGCCAGCAGCCAATCTGGACAGTTCGGGGCCGGGGAGCTGTTTTTT; clone size: .; V gene: TRBV4-1; D gene: .; J gene: TRBJ2-2
CDR3 protein: CASSFLITDTQYF; CDR3 DNA: TGTGCCAGCAGCTTCCTAATCACAGATACGCAGTATTTT; clone size: .; V gene: TRBV5-6; D gene: .; J gene: TRBJ2-3
CDR3 protein: CASSFQTTSGNTIYF; CDR3 DNA: TGTGCCAGCAGCTTCCAAACAACCTCTGGAAACACCATATATTTT; clone size: .; V gene: TRBV5-6; D gene: .; J gene: TRBJ1-3
CDR3 protein: CASAQGAFEQYF; CDR3 DNA: TGTGCCAGCGCGCAGGGGGCGTTCGAGCAGTACTTC; clone size: .; V gene: TRBV2; D gene: TRBD1; J gene: TRBJ2-7
CDR3 protein: CASRYGLAGGLETQYF; CDR3 DNA: TGCGCCAGCAGATATGGACTAGCGGGGGGCTTAGAGACCCAGTACTTC; clone size: .; V gene: TRBV5-1; D gene: TRBD2; J gene: TRBJ2-5
CDR3 protein: CASSLGRTPIFYEQYF; CDR3 DNA: TGTGCCAGCAGTTTGGGGCGGACCCCCATCTTCTACGAGCAGTACTTC; clone size: .; V gene: TRBV27; D gene: .; J gene: TRBJ2-7
CDR3 protein: CASSVADIATNEKLFF; CDR3 DNA: TGTGCCAGCAGCGTGGCAGATATTGCAACTAATGAAAAACTGTTTTTT; clone size: once; V gene: TRBV28; D gene: .; J gene: TRBJ1-4